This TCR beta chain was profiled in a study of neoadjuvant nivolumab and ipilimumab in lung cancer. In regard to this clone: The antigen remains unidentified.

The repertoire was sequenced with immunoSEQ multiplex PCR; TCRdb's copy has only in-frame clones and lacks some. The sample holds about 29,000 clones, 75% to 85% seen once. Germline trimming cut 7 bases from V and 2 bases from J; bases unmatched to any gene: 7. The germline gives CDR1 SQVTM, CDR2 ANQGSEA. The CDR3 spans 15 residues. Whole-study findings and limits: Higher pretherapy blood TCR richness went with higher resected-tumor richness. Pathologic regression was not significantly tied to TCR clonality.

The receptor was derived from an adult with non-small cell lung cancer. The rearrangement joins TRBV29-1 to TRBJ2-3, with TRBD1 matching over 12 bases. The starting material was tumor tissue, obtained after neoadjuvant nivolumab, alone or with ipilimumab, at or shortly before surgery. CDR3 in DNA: TGCAGCGCCTCCGGGACAGGGGGCCCCACAGATACGCAGTATTTT. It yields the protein CSASGTGGPTDTQYF.